This TCR beta chain was documented in a study of blood T cell repertoires in COVID-19. This clone has just a few counts. Produced via immunoSEQ multiplex PCR; TCRdb's table is partial and in-frame only. Counted here are nearly 200,000 clones, around four fifths occurring once; the ten biggest clones make up 0.9% to 0.95%. It was during active infection that Seattle patients were enrolled and then longitudinally followed. Germline V lookup: CDR1 SEHNR, CDR2 FQNEAQ (reference sequence). CDR3 length: 14 residues. Trimming pared 5 bases from V and 5 bases from J, leaving 15 bases between. Sequenced: peripheral blood. This chain joins TRBV7-9 and TRBJ2-5; D not certain. The origin of this receptor is a man between 60 and 75 years old with COVID-19, enrolled during active disease. For the CDR3, the DNA is TGTGCCAGCAGCCCCCAGACCCCGAGGGAGACCCAGTACTTC. This encodes CASSPQTPRETQYF.